Listed below are T cell receptor beta chains from one sample, sequenced in a study of preoperative IRX-2 immunotherapy in early breast cancer. Profiling relied on immunoSEQ multiplex PCR, and the TCRdb table lists in-frame clones only, not all of them. The table has roughly 30,000 clones, about four fifths seen once; the top ten hold under 4%. The sample was taken from a patient treated with IRX-2 immunotherapy. These receptors originate from a human donor with breast cancer. Each CDR3 is given with its conserved first and last residue. D genes are given only for firm matches. Size values are once, few and many counts, or a class for expanded clones, and some rows have none.

D gene: NA; J gene: TRBJ2-7; V gene: TRBV11-3; clone size: NA; CDR3 protein: CASSLVGGRISYEQYF; CDR3 DNA: TGTGCCAGCAGCTTAGTGGGTGGGAGAATCTCCTACGAGCAGTACTTC
D gene: TRBD2; J gene: TRBJ2-7; V gene: TRBV19; clone size: NA; CDR3 protein: CASSIDGGSSYEQYF; CDR3 DNA: TGTGCCAGTAGTATAGACGGCGGGAGCTCCTACGAGCAGTACTTC
D gene: NA; J gene: TRBJ1-6; V gene: TRBV6-8; clone size: NA; CDR3 protein: CASSPRGGVDNSPLHF; CDR3 DNA: TGTGCCAGCAGCCCCCGGGGAGGGGTAGATAATTCACCCCTCCACTTT
D gene: NA; J gene: TRBJ2-3; V gene: TRBV5-1; clone size: NA; CDR3 protein: CASSWTASTDTQYF; CDR3 DNA: TGCGCCAGCAGCTGGACAGCCAGCACAGATACGCAGTATTTT
D gene: NA; J gene: TRBJ1-4; V gene: TRBV18; clone size: few; CDR3 protein: CASSRAGAGGEKLFF; CDR3 DNA: TGTGCCAGCTCACGAGCGGGGGCCGGAGGTGAAAAACTGTTTTTT
D gene: NA; J gene: TRBJ2-7; V gene: TRBV14; clone size: NA; CDR3 protein: CASSPQSWFVEQYF; CDR3 DNA: TGTGCCAGCAGCCCGCAAAGTTGGTTCGTCGAGCAGTACTTC
D gene: TRBD1; J gene: TRBJ2-3; V gene: TRBV19; clone size: NA; CDR3 protein: CASSIVPGTGKTDTQYF; CDR3 DNA: TGTGCCAGTAGTATAGTACCGGGGACAGGGAAGACAGATACGCAGTATTTT
D gene: TRBD1; J gene: TRBJ2-1; V gene: TRBV5-1; clone size: NA; CDR3 protein: CASSPAGTGQTNEQFF; CDR3 DNA: TGCGCCAGCAGCCCCGCTGGGACAGGGCAGACAAATGAGCAGTTCTTC
D gene: NA; J gene: TRBJ2-3; V gene: TRBV6-8; clone size: NA; CDR3 protein: CASRGLAGSTDTQYF; CDR3 DNA: TGTGCCAGCAGAGGACTGGCAGGAAGCACAGATACGCAGTATTTT
D gene: NA; J gene: TRBJ1-3; V gene: TRBV6-8; clone size: NA; CDR3 protein: CASSATGSGNTIYF; CDR3 DNA: TGTGCCAGCAGTGCTACAGGGTCTGGAAACACCATATATTTT
D gene: NA; J gene: TRBJ1-6; V gene: TRBV5-1; clone size: NA; CDR3 protein: CASSLNSVSGSPLHF; CDR3 DNA: TGCGCCAGCAGCTTGAATTCCGTAAGCGGATCACCCCTCCACTTT
D gene: TRBD1; J gene: TRBJ2-7; V gene: TRBV11-3; clone size: NA; CDR3 protein: CASSQVGTGNYEQYF; CDR3 DNA: TGTGCCAGCAGCCAAGTCGGGACAGGGAACTACGAGCAGTACTTC
D gene: NA; J gene: TRBJ2-1; V gene: TRBV11-3; clone size: NA; CDR3 protein: CASTGPRGGSHYNEQFF; CDR3 DNA: TGTGCCAGCACCGGCCCACGGGGTGGCAGCCACTACAATGAGCAGTTCTTC
D gene: NA; J gene: TRBJ1-6; V gene: TRBV6-8; clone size: NA; CDR3 protein: CASSYFSRGESPLHF; CDR3 DNA: TGTGCCAGCAGTTACTTCTCTCGGGGAGAGTCACCCCTCCACTTT
D gene: NA; J gene: TRBJ2-3; V gene: TRBV19; clone size: NA; CDR3 protein: CAIALGRADTQYF; CDR3 DNA: TGTGCCATCGCACTCGGGCGGGCGGATACGCAGTATTTT
D gene: NA; J gene: TRBJ2-2; V gene: TRBV11-3; clone size: NA; CDR3 protein: CASSLTSRNTGELFF; CDR3 DNA: TGTGCCAGCAGCTTAACTAGCCGCAACACCGGGGAGCTGTTTTTT
D gene: TRBD1; J gene: TRBJ1-1; V gene: TRBV11-3; clone size: NA; CDR3 protein: CASSIMTGRTEAFF; CDR3 DNA: TGTGCCAGCAGCATAATGACAGGGCGGACTGAAGCTTTCTTT
D gene: NA; J gene: TRBJ1-5; V gene: TRBV18; clone size: NA; CDR3 protein: CASSPSREQPQHF; CDR3 DNA: TGTGCCAGCTCACCCTCCAGGGAGCAGCCCCAGCATTTT
D gene: TRBD1; J gene: TRBJ1-5; V gene: TRBV6-8; clone size: NA; CDR3 protein: CASSGQGMSNQPQHF; CDR3 DNA: TGTGCCAGCAGTGGACAGGGGATGAGCAATCAGCCCCAGCATTTT
D gene: TRBD1; J gene: TRBJ1-6; V gene: TRBV6-8; clone size: NA; CDR3 protein: CASSARGLYNSPLHF; CDR3 DNA: TGTGCCAGCAGTGCCAGGGGGCTCTATAATTCACCCCTCCACTTT
D gene: NA; J gene: TRBJ2-4; V gene: TRBV6-8; clone size: NA; CDR3 protein: CASSAEQGRHIQYF; CDR3 DNA: TGTGCCAGCAGTGCCGAACAGGGGAGGCACATTCAGTACTTC
D gene: NA; J gene: TRBJ2-1; V gene: TRBV29-1; clone size: NA; CDR3 protein: CSSELGWDNEQFF; CDR3 DNA: TGCAGCTCCGAACTCGGTTGGGACAATGAGCAGTTCTTC
D gene: TRBD1; J gene: TRBJ1-4; V gene: TRBV7-1; clone size: NA; CDR3 protein: CASSLVKRTGGEKLFF; CDR3 DNA: TGTGCCAGCAGCTTAGTAAAGCGGACAGGCGGAGAAAAACTGTTTTTT
D gene: NA; J gene: TRBJ1-1; V gene: TRBV11-3; clone size: NA; CDR3 protein: CASSVSGGNTEAFF; CDR3 DNA: TGTGCCAGCAGCGTATCCGGGGGGAACACTGAAGCTTTCTTT
D gene: NA; J gene: TRBJ1-5; V gene: TRBV22-1; clone size: NA; CDR3 protein: CASSSEWASNQPQHF; CDR3 DNA: TGTGCCAGCAGTTCCGAATGGGCCTCCAATCAGCCCCAGCATTTT
D gene: TRBD1; J gene: TRBJ1-1; V gene: TRBV23-1; clone size: NA; CDR3 protein: CASSQEATKTGRKAFF; CDR3 DNA: TGCGCCAGCAGCCAAGAAGCCACCAAGACAGGGAGAAAAGCTTTCTTT
D gene: NA; J gene: TRBJ2-7; V gene: TRBV28; clone size: few; CDR3 protein: CASSYSRESPSYEQYF; CDR3 DNA: TGTGCCAGCAGCTATTCGAGGGAGTCGCCCTCCTACGAGCAGTACTTC
D gene: TRBD1; J gene: TRBJ2-2; V gene: TRBV11-3; clone size: NA; CDR3 protein: CASSVTGGAMTGELFF; CDR3 DNA: TGTGCCAGCAGCGTGACAGGGGGCGCCATGACCGGGGAGCTGTTTTTT
D gene: NA; J gene: TRBJ1-6; V gene: TRBV11-3; clone size: NA; CDR3 protein: CASSPPPRGNSPLHF; CDR3 DNA: TGTGCCAGCAGTCCTCCTCCCAGAGGGAATTCACCCCTCCACTTT
D gene: NA; J gene: TRBJ1-1; V gene: TRBV6-8; clone size: once; CDR3 protein: CASRGDAQGRENTEAFF; CDR3 DNA: TGTGCCAGCAGGGGTGACGCACAGGGAAGGGAGAACACTGAAGCTTTCTTT
D gene: NA; J gene: TRBJ2-6; V gene: TRBV7-6; clone size: NA; CDR3 protein: CASSLTSSGANVLTF; CDR3 DNA: TGTGCCAGCAGCTTGACGAGCTCTGGGGCCAACGTCCTGACTTTC
D gene: TRBD1; J gene: TRBJ1-5; V gene: TRBV6-4; clone size: NA; CDR3 protein: CASRDRGDQPQHF; CDR3 DNA: TGTGCCAGCAGAGACAGGGGGGATCAGCCCCAGCATTTT
D gene: NA; J gene: TRBJ1-5; V gene: TRBV6-8; clone size: few; CDR3 protein: CASSERGLQPQHF; CDR3 DNA: TGTGCCAGCAGTGAGAGGGGCTTACAGCCCCAGCATTTT
D gene: TRBD1; J gene: TRBJ1-4; V gene: TRBV6-8; clone size: few; CDR3 protein: CASSGLRGEKLFF; CDR3 DNA: TGTGCCAGCAGTGGACTCAGGGGGGAAAAACTGTTTTTT
D gene: TRBD2; J gene: TRBJ2-2; V gene: TRBV11-3; clone size: NA; CDR3 protein: CASSPSGGHTGELFF; CDR3 DNA: TGTGCCAGCAGCCCCTCGGGGGGACACACCGGGGAGCTGTTTTTT
D gene: NA; J gene: TRBJ2-5; V gene: TRBV7-5; clone size: NA; CDR3 protein: CASSFAGAQETQYF; CDR3 DNA: TGTGCCAGCAGCTTTGCAGGGGCCCAAGAGACCCAGTACTTC
D gene: NA; J gene: TRBJ2-1; V gene: TRBV7-1; clone size: once; CDR3 protein: CASSSQNYNEQFF; CDR3 DNA: TGTGCCAGCAGCTCCCAGAACTACAATGAGCAGTTCTTC
D gene: NA; J gene: TRBJ1-5; V gene: TRBV25-1; clone size: NA; CDR3 protein: CASSEAGYQPQHF; CDR3 DNA: TGTGCCAGCAGTGAGGCAGGGTATCAGCCCCAGCATTTT
D gene: NA; J gene: TRBJ1-2; V gene: TRBV7-7; clone size: NA; CDR3 protein: CASSPGGAVSNYGYTF; CDR3 DNA: TGTGCCAGCAGCCCCGGGGGTGCGGTTTCTAACTATGGCTACACCTTC
D gene: NA; J gene: TRBJ2-2; V gene: TRBV6-8; clone size: NA; CDR3 protein: CASSYPRTGNTGELFF; CDR3 DNA: TGTGCCAGCAGTTACCCCCGTACAGGGAACACCGGGGAGCTGTTTTTT
D gene: TRBD2; J gene: TRBJ2-6; V gene: TRBV18; clone size: NA; CDR3 protein: CASRLAGSSGANVLTF; CDR3 DNA: TGTGCCAGCCGATTAGCGGGTTCCTCTGGGGCCAACGTCCTGACTTTC
D gene: TRBD2; J gene: TRBJ2-3; V gene: TRBV7-7; clone size: NA; CDR3 protein: CASTKREDGTDTQYF; CDR3 DNA: TGTGCCAGCACCAAGCGGGAGGATGGGACAGATACGCAGTATTTT
D gene: NA; J gene: TRBJ1-2; V gene: TRBV6-8; clone size: NA; CDR3 protein: CASSHKAANIYGYTF; CDR3 DNA: TGTGCCAGCAGCCACAAGGCAGCCAACATCTATGGCTACACCTTC
D gene: NA; J gene: TRBJ2-5; V gene: TRBV30; clone size: NA; CDR3 protein: CAWSVGGGPETQYF; CDR3 DNA: TGTGCCTGGAGTGTAGGGGGGGGGCCAGAGACCCAGTACTTC
D gene: NA; J gene: TRBJ1-5; V gene: TRBV10-3; clone size: NA; CDR3 protein: CAISESRGRAGSNQPQHF; CDR3 DNA: TGTGCCATCAGTGAGTCGAGGGGCAGGGCCGGGAGCAATCAGCCCCAGCATTTT
D gene: TRBD2; J gene: TRBJ2-1; V gene: TRBV6-8; clone size: NA; CDR3 protein: CASSYDSGRTYNEQFF; CDR3 DNA: TGTGCCAGCAGTTACGATAGCGGGAGAACCTACAATGAGCAGTTCTTC
D gene: TRBD1; J gene: TRBJ2-7; V gene: TRBV28; clone size: NA; CDR3 protein: CASSLSGTVGQYF; CDR3 DNA: TGTGCCAGCAGTTTATCCGGGACAGTGGGGCAGTACTTC
D gene: NA; J gene: TRBJ1-2; V gene: TRBV30; clone size: NA; CDR3 protein: CAWRLGRGYGYTF; CDR3 DNA: TGTGCCTGGAGACTAGGGAGGGGATATGGCTACACCTTC
D gene: NA; J gene: TRBJ2-6; V gene: TRBV11-3; clone size: NA; CDR3 protein: CASSLERTGANVLTF; CDR3 DNA: TGTGCCAGCAGCTTGGAGAGGACTGGGGCCAACGTCCTGACTTTC
D gene: NA; J gene: TRBJ2-1; V gene: TRBV7-1; clone size: NA; CDR3 protein: CASSPGRYNEQFF; CDR3 DNA: TGTGCCAGCAGCCCAGGACGGTACAATGAGCAGTTCTTC
D gene: TRBD1; J gene: TRBJ1-5; V gene: TRBV11-3; clone size: NA; CDR3 protein: CASSLRDREDQPQHF; CDR3 DNA: TGTGCCAGCAGCCTCCGGGACAGGGAAGATCAGCCCCAGCATTTT
D gene: NA; J gene: TRBJ1-5; V gene: TRBV19; clone size: NA; CDR3 protein: CASSIRRGNQPQHF; CDR3 DNA: TGTGCCAGTAGCATTAGGCGGGGGAATCAGCCCCAGCATTTT
D gene: NA; J gene: TRBJ1-4; V gene: TRBV7-6; clone size: NA; CDR3 protein: CASSLAPATNEKLFF; CDR3 DNA: TGTGCCAGCAGCTTAGCGCCCGCAACTAATGAAAAACTGTTTTTT
D gene: NA; J gene: TRBJ2-7; V gene: TRBV7-1; clone size: NA; CDR3 protein: CASSLLTGPDSSYEQYF; CDR3 DNA: TGTGCCAGCAGCTTACTCACGGGGCCGGACAGCTCCTACGAGCAGTACTTC
D gene: NA; J gene: TRBJ2-3; V gene: TRBV5-1; clone size: NA; CDR3 protein: CASSLGEGTDTQYF; CDR3 DNA: TGCGCCAGCAGCTTGGGGGAAGGCACAGATACGCAGTATTTT
D gene: TRBD1; J gene: TRBJ2-1; V gene: TRBV7-6; clone size: NA; CDR3 protein: CASSSRDRGLNEQFF; CDR3 DNA: TGTGCCAGCAGCTCCCGGGACAGGGGGCTTAATGAGCAGTTCTTC
D gene: NA; J gene: TRBJ1-5; V gene: TRBV6-8; clone size: few; CDR3 protein: CASTRGSGFNQPQHF; CDR3 DNA: TGTGCCAGCACCCGGGGAAGCGGGTTCAATCAGCCCCAGCATTTT
D gene: NA; J gene: TRBJ2-7; V gene: TRBV10-3; clone size: NA; CDR3 protein: CAISESTYEQYF; CDR3 DNA: TGTGCCATCAGTGAGTCAACATACGAGCAGTACTTC